The clone carrying this T cell receptor (beta chain) has just a few counts. Its antigen is still unknown. The data belong to a study of identical twins. Study-level results: For cord blood, abundant beta clonotypes had fewer insertions, unlike memory repertoires, which showed none.

Unique molecular identifiers were present on the cDNA, and a universal primer site came from template switching. TCRdb passed the 5' RACE reads through MiXCR, listing each CDR3 protein once. The sample has about 810,000 distinct CDR3 sequences; roughly an eighth are singletons. These data also formed part of another study, on yellow fever vaccine responses in identical twins.

This receptor was taken from a woman between 18 and 29 years old in good health. The specimen was PBMCs.

As DNA, the CDR3 is TGTGCCAGCAGCTTAGCGGGGGGAAACGAGCAGTACGTC. It codes for CASSLAGGNEQYV. The chain recombines TRBV7-9 with TRBJ2-7, with D possibly being TRBD2 (6 bases). The CDR3 contains 13 residues. V was pared by 0 bases and J by 5 bases, with 8 bases between. Germline-derived CDR1 and CDR2 are SEHNR and FQNEAQ (reference sequence).